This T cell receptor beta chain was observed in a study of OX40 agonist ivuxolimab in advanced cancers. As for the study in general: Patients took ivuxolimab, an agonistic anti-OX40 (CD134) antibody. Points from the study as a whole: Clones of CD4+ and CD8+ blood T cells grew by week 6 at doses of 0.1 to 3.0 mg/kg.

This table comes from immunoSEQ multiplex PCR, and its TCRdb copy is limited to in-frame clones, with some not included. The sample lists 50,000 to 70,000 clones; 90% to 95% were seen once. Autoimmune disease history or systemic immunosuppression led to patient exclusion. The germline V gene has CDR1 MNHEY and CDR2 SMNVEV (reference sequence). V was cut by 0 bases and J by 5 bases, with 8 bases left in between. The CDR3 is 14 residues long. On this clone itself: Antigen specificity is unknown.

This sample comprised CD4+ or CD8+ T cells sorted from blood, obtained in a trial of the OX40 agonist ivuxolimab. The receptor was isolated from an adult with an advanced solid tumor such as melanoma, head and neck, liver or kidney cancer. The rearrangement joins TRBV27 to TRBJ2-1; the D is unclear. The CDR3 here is CASSLSWRNNEQFF. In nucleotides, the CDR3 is TGTGCCAGCAGTTTATCGTGGCGGAACAATGAGCAGTTCTTC.